The rows below give T cell receptor beta chains drawn from one sample of a study of shared clonotypes between healthy human individuals. TCRdb keeps only in-frame clones here, not all; method: immunoSEQ multiplex PCR. The sample yields around 1.1 million clones, more than 75% seen once. Sequenced input: memory CD4+ T cells from PBMCs. The receptor set was obtained from a man between 18 and 29 years old in good health. Some clones in this sample may be carry-over from other donors' samples. The conserved cysteine and the conserved F or W are not part of the CDR3 here.

TRBV6-6,TRBJ1-1,ASNELGGRTGAEAF
TRBV21-1,TRBJ2-5,ASSKSVWQGSWETQY
TRBV5-6,TRBJ2-4,ASSPTGVGNIQY
TRBV5-1,TRBJ1-2,ASGNTGGNGYT
TRBV7-9,TRBJ2-3,ASSRDRGRGTDTQY
TRBV28,TRBJ2-3,ASSSRLRGGPDTQY
TRBV30,TRBJ2-1,AWSSIAGTTNHNEQF
TRBV6-6,TRBJ1-5,ASAGSNQPQH
TRBV29-1,TRBJ1-2,SVEDRGQDYGYT
TRBV7-9,TRBJ1-2,ASSPGRYGYT
TRBV13,TRBJ2-7,ASSFKSSYEQY
TRBV19,TRBJ1-5,ASSIVRGGNQPQH
TRBV9,TRBJ1-1,ASSRDLGGTEAF
TRBV7-8,TRBJ2-2,ASSPRDRANTGELF
TRBV6-6,TRBJ2-2,ASSYLNTGELF
TRBV6-6,TRBJ2-6,ATTKNRSGANVLT
TRBV6-5,TRBJ2-5,ASRPTDSLRETQY
TRBV6-5,TRBJ2-7,ASSYSGLSYEQY
TRBV5-4,TRBJ1-1,ASSPRIGQNTEAF
TRBV18,TRBJ2-7,ASSDYAGSYEQY
TRBV5-1,TRBJ2-7,ASSLFGVADEQY
TRBV4-2,TRBJ2-6,ASSQERQSGANVLT
TRBV18,TRBJ2-7,ASSPPGPREEQY
TRBV6-1,TRBJ2-5,ASSVERGETQY
TRBV27,TRBJ2-7,ASSLAGDGYEQY
TRBV28,TRBJ1-1,ASSSPGLSDTEAF
TRBV6-5,TRBJ1-2,ASSSPGLPPRGYT
TRBV7-8,TRBJ2-3,ASRVGGTDTQY
TRBV9,TRBJ2-1,ASSVVSGQAGGRDNEQF
TRBV7-9,TRBJ2-3,ASSSGWSGRTDTQY
TRBV18,TRBJ2-1,ASSERTGPREQL